One T cell receptor (beta chain) is described in this entry. What it binds is not known. Here immunoSEQ multiplex PCR was the method, and the copy in TCRdb shows in-frame clones only, minus some. The sample has some 84,000 clones; roughly nine tenths are singletons. Germline CDR1 is SGHRS and CDR2 is YFSETQ. The CDR3 is 16 residues long. V lost 5 bases, J lost 3 bases, and 7 bases stayed unmatched. This record belongs to a study of PD-L1 blockade in urothelial cancer. Study as a whole: Median T cell yield per blood sample was about 140,000 cells. Study observations and caveats: Durable-benefit patients showed greater tumor-associated blood clone expansion at 3 weeks.

The rearrangement uses TRBV5-1 and TRBJ2-2; 10 bases match TRBD2. The sequencing used PBMCs, collected around atezolizumab (anti-PD-L1) treatment. The sequence was collected from a woman in her sixties or seventies with urothelial cancer. CDR3 nucleotide sequence: TGCGCCAGCAGTTTTAGCGGGAGGTCGGACACCGGGGAGCTGTTTTTT. Translating gives CASSFSGRSDTGELFF.